What follows are 24 T cell receptor beta chains derived from one specimen sequenced in a study of blood T cell repertoires in COVID-19. Repertoires were generated with immunoSEQ multiplex PCR, while TCRdb's copy carries only in-frame clones and drops some. The sample has about 50,000 clones, around 73% seen once; the top ten hold about 6.1%. Sequenced: PBMCs or T cells enriched from blood (not recorded which). The source is a woman in her fifties or sixties with acute COVID-19.

This clone was counted once. The chain joins TRBV4-1 to TRBJ2-1; D is possibly TRBD2 (6 bases). The V end was cut by 4 bases, the J end by 0 bases, with 16 bases between. The CDR3 is 17 residues long. The germline V gene has CDR1 MGHRA and CDR2 YSYEKL. CDR3 sequence: CASSLLLRGSSYNEQFF. The CDR3, as DNA: TGCGCCAGCAGCCTACTCCTCCGGGGGAGCTCCTACAATGAGCAGTTCTTC.

The V call is TRBV9, the J call TRBJ2-7; 7 bases are shared with TRBD1. The CDR3 has 14 residues. The V gene end was trimmed by 3 bases and the J gene end by 4 bases; junction bases not matched to a gene: 7. The germline CDR1 and CDR2 sequences are SGDLS and YYNGEE. CDR3 loop: CASSAQQGSYEQYF. As DNA, the CDR3 is TGTGCCAGCAGCGCGCAACAGGGGTCGTACGAGCAGTACTTC.

The chain carries TRBV18 and TRBJ1-4; D is unclear. Germline CDR1 KGHSH, CDR2 LQKENI. Trimming shortened V by 3 bases and J by 5 bases, and 7 bases separated the two germline ends. The CDR3 contains 13 residues. CDR3 bases: TGTGCCAGCTCACCTCAGTACAATGAAAAACTGTTTTTT. Translating gives CASSPQYNEKLFF.

The chain recombines TRBV6-5 with TRBJ2-1; TRBD1 is a possible D gene (6 bases). Trimming shortened V by 6 bases and J by 8 bases, and 17 bases separated the two germline ends. The CDR3 spans 14 residues. Germline V gives CDR1 MNHEY, CDR2 SVGAGI. This CDR3 reads CASRKGDVGYEQFF. As DNA, the CDR3 is TGTGCCAGCAGGAAGGGGGATGTTGGGTATGAGCAGTTCTTC.

This chain connects TRBV6-5 to TRBJ1-2; 7 positions match TRBD1. This CDR3 is built from 13 residues. After removal of 10 bases from V and 4 bases from J, the junction contained 9 bases not matched to a gene. Germline assignment: CDR1 MNHEY and CDR2 SVGAGI. The CDR3 DNA is TGTGCCACCCTAGGAGACAGGGCCTATGGCTACACCTTC. Translating it yields CATLGDRAYGYTF.

The V gene is TRBV4-1, the J gene TRBJ1-2; D is perhaps TRBD1 (6 bases). Trimming cost V 4 bases and J 6 bases, with 24 bases left between them. Germline lookup yields CDR1 MGHRA and CDR2 YSYEKL. This CDR3 spans 17 amino acids. CDR3 sequence (DNA): TGCGCCAGCAGCCGTCACGTCCGGGACAATGGACACGATGGCTACACCTTC. This encodes CASSRHVRDNGHDGYTF.

The genes are TRBV6-5 and TRBJ1-2; D is undetermined. Trimming shortened V by 7 bases and J by 12 bases, and 18 bases separated the two germline ends. CDR3 size: 12 residues. Per the germline V gene, CDR1 is MNHEY and CDR2 is SVGAGI. The CDR3 nucleotides read TGTGCCAGCAAAAAACTGGATGAGGCCCACACCTTC. As protein: CASKKLDEAHTF.

J is TRBJ1-2 and V is TRBV29-1; D might be TRBD1 (5 bases). Germline V CDR1 and CDR2: SQVTM, ANQGSEA. V lost 0 bases, J lost 8 bases, and 16 bases lay in between. The CDR3 length is 14 residues. The CDR3 region is CSVEDLGRVVGYTF. The CDR3 DNA reads TGCAGCGTTGAAGATCTGGGCAGGGTGGTAGGCTACACCTTC.

V and J are TRBV19 and TRBJ1-1; the D is unclear. Between the trimmed V and J ends, which lost 6 bases and 1 base, there was a span of 27 bases. The germline V gene has CDR1 LNHDA and CDR2 SQIVND (reference sequence). This CDR3 comprises 19 residues. CDR3: CASRGSEVVWETANTEAFF. CDR3 in DNA: TGTGCCAGTAGGGGCTCAGAAGTTGTCTGGGAGACGGCGAACACTGAAGCTTTCTTT.

The chain employs TRBV6-4 and TRBJ1-6; the D gene is possibly TRBD1 (5 bases). The V gene's germline CDR1 is MRHNA and CDR2 SNTAGT. Trimming removed 6 bases from V and 10 bases from J, with 16 bases in between. The CDR3 is 14 residues long. CDR3 DNA: TGTGCCAGCAGCCCTGGACATCTACTCTCACCCCTCCACTTT. It specifies CASSPGHLLSPLHF.

The chain combines TRBV10-3 with TRBJ2-5; 7 bases are a match to TRBD2. The germline CDR1 and CDR2 sequences are ENHRY and SYGVKD. This CDR3 comprises 16 residues. Losses at the gene ends were 2 bases for V and 0 bases for J; bases not matched to a gene: 6. For the CDR3, the DNA is TGTGCCATCAGTGAGGTTCTAGCGGTGTACCAAGAGACCCAGTACTTC. It yields the protein CAISEVLAVYQETQYF.

The rearrangement joins TRBV4-1 to TRBJ2-5; D is unclear. V was pared by 0 bases and J by 0 bases, with 8 bases between. The CDR3 totals 15 residues. CDR1 and CDR2 from the germline V gene are MGHRA and YSYEKL. The CDR3 spells CASSQEPRYQETQYF. CDR3 in DNA: TGCGCCAGCAGCCAAGAGCCCAGGTACCAAGAGACCCAGTACTTC.

The J gene is TRBJ2-2, the V gene TRBV6-5, with TRBD1 as a possible D gene (6 bases). The V gene lost 6 bases and the J gene lost 2 bases, with 13 bases spanning the gap. Germline assignment: CDR1 MNHEY and CDR2 SVGAGI. The CDR3 length is 15 residues. CDR3 coding DNA: TGTGCCAGCAGGCCACCGGGACAAAACACCGGGGAGCTGTTTTTT. It encodes CASRPPGQNTGELFF.

The chain employs TRBV5-1 and TRBJ1-2; TRBD1 matches at 7 bases. CDR3 length: 13 residues. The J segment lost 6 bases and the V segment lost 2 bases, leaving 4 bases of the junction unmatched. Germline V gene lookup returns CDR1 SGHRS and CDR2 YFSETQ. CDR3 loop: CASSLGGADGYTF. DNA of the CDR3: TGCGCCAGCAGCTTAGGGGGCGCGGATGGCTACACCTTC.

This clone was found a few times. The genes are TRBV18 and TRBJ2-7, with 10 positions matching TRBD1. The CDR3 extends over 15 amino acids. CDR1 is KGHSH, CDR2 LQKENI, per germline. Trimming removed 4 bases from V and 5 bases from J; junction bases left unmatched: 8. As DNA, the CDR3 is TGTGCCAGCTCACGGACAGGGGGATCAAGTAACGAGCAGTACTTC. It is translated as CASSRTGGSSNEQYF.

The chain uses TRBV27 and TRBJ1-2, with TRBD1 matching 12 bases. Germline V gene sequence: CDR1 MNHEY, CDR2 SMNVEV (reference sequence). The CDR3 loop spans 14 amino acids. The trim removed 6 bases at V and 6 bases at J, leaving 5 bases unmatched. The CDR3, as DNA: TGTGCCAGCAGATACCGGGACAGGGGGCATGGCTACACCTTC. Translating it yields CASRYRDRGHGYTF.

V usage is TRBV5-6 and J usage is TRBJ1-3; 11 nucleotides match TRBD1. The CDR3 has 14 residues. Losses at the gene ends were 3 bases for V and 6 bases for J; bases not matched to a gene: 2. Per germline, CDR1 SGHDT and CDR2 YYEEEE. CDR3 loop: CASSWDRGVNTIYF. As DNA, the CDR3 is TGTGCCAGCAGCTGGGACAGGGGGGTAAACACCATATATTTT.

The chain employs TRBV5-1 and TRBJ2-1; D remains ambiguous. V lost 0 bases and J 5 bases, leaving 9 bases between the germline ends. This CDR3 is built from 14 residues. Germline V CDR1 and CDR2: SGHRS, YFSETQ. The CDR3 DNA reads TGCGCCAGCAGCTTGGGAGGATCTAACAATGAGCAGTTCTTC. The encoded protein is CASSLGGSNNEQFF. The complete variable domain, with remaining parts taken from reference TRBV5-1 and TRBJ2-1, reads KAGVTQTPRYLIKTRGQQVTLSCSPISGHRSVSWYQQTPGQGLQFLFEYFSETQRNKGNFPGRFSGRQFSNSRSEMNVSTLELGDSALYLCASSLGGSNNEQFFGPGTRLTVL.

The V gene is TRBV6-5, the J gene TRBJ1-4; D unclear. Germline V gives CDR1 MNHEY, CDR2 SVGAGI. The V gene lost 6 bases and the J gene lost 0 bases, with 8 bases spanning the gap. The CDR3 covers 14 residues. CDR3 sequence reads: CASSPGTTNEKLFF. The CDR3 region has the DNA TGTGCCAGCAGCCCGGGTACAACTAATGAAAAACTGTTTTTT.

The chain recombines TRBV7-9 with TRBJ2-7; no reliable D call. The CDR3 sequence is 14 residues long. Trimming shortened V by 3 bases and J by 3 bases, and 12 bases separated the two germline ends. In germline, CDR1 is SEHNR, CDR2 FQNEAQ (reference sequence). The CDR3 here is CASSFFAEGYEQYF. Written as DNA, the CDR3 is TGTGCCAGCAGCTTCTTTGCGGAAGGCTACGAGCAGTACTTC.

The chain employs TRBV3-1 (or the pseudogene TRBV3-2) and TRBJ2-5; 14 nucleotides line up with TRBD2. The CDR3 runs to 17 residues. Germline CDR1 and CDR2: LGHDT and YNNKEL (reference sequence). With V trimmed by 0 bases and J by 4 bases, 4 bases remained unmatched. CDR3 loop: CASSQETSGGARETQYF. The CDR3 nucleotides read TGTGCCAGCAGCCAAGAGACTAGCGGGGGGGCCCGAGAGACCCAGTACTTC.

The sample holds a few counts of this clone. The rearrangement uses TRBV7-8 and TRBJ1-1; D possibly corresponds to TRBD1 (5 bases). The CDR3 has 14 amino acids. Germline V lookup: CDR1 SGHVS, CDR2 FQNEAQ. Trimming removed 5 bases from V and 6 bases from J, with 16 bases in between. The CDR3 bases are TGTGCCAGCAGCCGTATACATCAGGGCTCTGAAGCTTTCTTT. It encodes CASSRIHQGSEAFF.

A single count supports this clone. The chain links TRBV2 to TRBJ1-6; unclear D gene. The V and J ends lost 1 base and 1 base respectively, with 11 bases between them. The CDR3 is 17 residues long. CDR1 SNHLY and CDR2 FYNNEI come from the germline V gene. The CDR3 region is CASSEVGSGSYNSPLHF. The CDR3 nucleotides read TGTGCCAGCAGTGAAGTAGGTAGCGGGTCCTATAATTCACCCCTCCACTTT.

This clone was detected only once. The V gene is TRBV29-1, the J gene TRBJ2-1; a weak D match, TRBD1 (7 bases). Germline V gene data show CDR1 as SQVTM and CDR2 as ANQGSEA. The V and J ends lost 6 bases and 0 bases respectively, with 12 bases between them. The CDR3 has 14 amino acids. For the CDR3, the DNA is TGCAGCGTCGCGGGACAGAGCTCCTACAATGAGCAGTTCTTC. It encodes CSVAGQSSYNEQFF.